The clone carrying this T cell receptor (beta chain) was recorded many times. The target antigen is unknown. TCRdb itself ran the multiplex PCR reads through MiXCR, one entry per CDR3 protein. The sample contains 12,000 or so distinct CDR3 sequences, under 40% of which appear only once. These data originate in a study of breast tumors, draining lymph nodes, adjacent tissues. Findings and limits, study-wide: Tumor repertoires ranked between lymph nodes and nontumor tissue in diversity, with V and J gene preferences.

CDR3 length: 11 residues. The germline V gene has CDR1 SNHLY and CDR2 FYNNEI. V dropped 7 bases and J dropped 5 bases, with 8 bases sitting between them. The sequence derives from a female donor with breast cancer. Some clones in this sample may be carry-over from other donors' samples. The chain employs TRBV2 and TRBJ1-2; the D is unclear. Material: breast tumor tissue. The CDR3 region is CASTLSYGYTF. The CDR3 DNA reads as TGTGCCAGCACCCTCTCTTATGGCTACACCTTC.